The 22 T cell receptor beta chains given below trace back to one sample, sequenced in a study of cytotoxic CD8 clonotypes in ibrutinib-treated CLL (dated by TCRdb to the early 2020s). The meaning of the sample's time point label: 12 months on ibrutinib. The library was prepared using the immunoSEQ multiplex PCR assay. In its TCRdb copy, this immuneACCESS table keeps in-frame sequences only and misses some clones. Where compared with another copy, unresolved V genes explain less than half of these, and the others have no known cause. This sample comprises roughly 220,000 clones, just over 70% of them detected only once. The ten largest account for approximately 6.3% of the sample. The specimen was PBMCs, collected after 12 months of ibrutinib treatment. The receptors shown here come from a human donor with chronic lymphocytic leukemia.

The rearrangement joins TRBV18 to TRBJ2-7, with D perhaps matching TRBD1 (6 bases). Germline V gene sequence: CDR1 KGHSH, CDR2 LQKENI. This CDR3 is built from 14 residues. V lost 0 bases and J lost 6, with 12 bases in between. The chain's CDR3 is CASSPPQGLFEQYF. CDR3 DNA sequence: TGTGCCAGCTCACCACCCCAGGGGTTGTTCGAGCAGTACTTC.

V and J are TRBV19 and TRBJ1-2, with D possibly being TRBD1 (6 bases). CDR1 LNHDA and CDR2 SQIVND come from the germline V gene (reference sequence). Trimming pared 5 bases from V and 1 base from J, leaving 11 bases between. The CDR3 extends over 14 amino acids. As DNA, the CDR3 is TGTGCCAGTAGTCTACAGGGCATTAACTATGGCTACACCTTC. Residues: CASSLQGINYGYTF.

The J gene is TRBJ1-2, the V gene TRBV6-1; D unresolved. Germline-derived CDR1 and CDR2 are MNHNS and SASEGT. This CDR3 spans 14 amino acids. Between the trimmed V and J ends, which lost 5 bases and 2 bases, there was a span of 12 bases. The CDR3 DNA is TGTGCCAGCAGTTCTTATGGGTCAAACTATGGCTACACCTTC. Protein product: CASSSYGSNYGYTF.

The V call is TRBV25-1, the J call TRBJ1-1; TRBD1 agrees at 7 bases. The CDR3 is 15 residues long. V was clipped by 4 bases and J by 6 bases; unmatched bases: 11. Germline V lookup: CDR1 MGHDK, CDR2 SYGVNS. In DNA, the CDR3 is TGTGCCAGCAGTGGACTACAGGGGCCGGCGGCTGAAGCTTTCTTT. It encodes CASSGLQGPAAEAFF.

This clone turned up a few times. The V and J genes are TRBV7-9 and TRBJ1-4; 10 bases align to TRBD1. Germline V gene data show CDR1 as SEHNR and CDR2 as FQNEAQ (reference sequence). V lost 8 bases and J lost 6; bases outside the gene matches: 6. The CDR3 spans 14 residues. The CDR3 spells CASRAGTGDEKLFF. CDR3 DNA sequence: TGTGCCAGCCGCGCCGGGACAGGGGATGAAAAACTGTTTTTT.

The chain's CDR3 is CASSLANSYNEQFF. Here the CDR3 DNA reads TGCGCCAGCAGCTTGGCGAATTCCTACAATGAGCAGTTCTTC. The chain joins TRBV5-1 to TRBJ2-1; unclear D gene. CDR3 length: 14 amino acids. The V and J ends lost 0 bases and 1 base respectively, with 5 bases between them. Germline CDR1 SGHRS, CDR2 YFSETQ. The complete variable domain, with remaining parts taken from reference TRBV5-1 and TRBJ2-1, reads KAGVTQTPRYLIKTRGQQVTLSCSPISGHRSVSWYQQTPGQGLQFLFEYFSETQRNKGNFPGRFSGRQFSNSRSEMNVSTLELGDSALYLCASSLANSYNEQFFGPGTRLTVL.

V usage is TRBV19 and J usage is TRBJ1-1; D perhaps matches TRBD1 (6 bases). CDR1 is LNHDA, CDR2 SQIVND, per germline (reference sequence). The CDR3 is 14 amino acids. V was cut by 6 bases and J by 3 bases, with 14 bases left in between. The CDR3 reads CASSPRGGDTEAFF. CDR3 coding DNA: TGTGCCAGTAGCCCCAGGGGAGGGGACACTGAAGCTTTCTTT. The variable domain in full, with the rest retrieved from reference TRBV19 and TRBJ1-1, is DGGITQSPKYLFRKEGQNVTLSCEQNLNHDAMYWYRQDPGQGLRLIYYSQIVNDFQKGDIAEGYSVSREKKESFPLTVTSAQKNPTAFYLCASSPRGGDTEAFFGQGTRLTVV.

This chain links TRBV6-5 with TRBJ1-2; D ambiguous. Germline V CDR1 and CDR2: MNHEY, SVGAGI. The V end was cut by 6 bases, the J end by 3 bases, with 11 bases between. The CDR3 is 13 residues long. In nucleotides, the CDR3 is TGTGCCAGCAGCTCCTACGGGGACTATGGCTACACCTTC. This codes for CASSSYGDYGYTF.

The chain couples TRBV6-1 to TRBJ2-1; 7 positions match TRBD2. The CDR3 is 16 residues long. Trimming took 4 bases from V and 2 from J; bases not matched to a gene: 8. Germline V gives CDR1 MNHNS, CDR2 SASEGT. CDR3 nucleotide sequence: TGTGCCAGCAGTGGCTTAGCGGGCACGGCCTACAATGAGCAGTTCTTC. As protein: CASSGLAGTAYNEQFF.

The chain uses TRBV6-1 and TRBJ1-1, with a possible D match to TRBD1 (6 bases). Germline loops: CDR1 MNHNS, CDR2 SASEGT. This CDR3 is built from 15 residues. V lost 2 bases and J 4 bases, leaving 14 bases between the germline ends. CDR3 sequence: CASSENQGLITEAFF. Here the CDR3 DNA reads TGTGCCAGCAGTGAAAATCAGGGGCTGATCACTGAAGCTTTCTTT.

The CDR3 bases are TGTGCCAGCAGTTTAGACCCCTACGAGCAGTACTTC. As protein: CASSLDPYEQYF. The chain is built from TRBV27 and TRBJ2-7; D is unresolved. Germline V CDR1 and CDR2: MNHEY, SMNVEV (reference sequence). CDR3 length: 12 residues. Trimming stripped 2 bases from V and 2 bases from J, with 4 bases between.

The chain employs TRBV6-5 and TRBJ1-6; D gene ambiguous. The CDR3 sequence is 13 residues long. Trimming shortened V by 4 bases and J by 6 bases, and 7 bases separated the two germline ends. Germline V gene data show CDR1 as MNHEY and CDR2 as SVGAGI. The CDR3 DNA is TGTGCCAGCAGTTCCCGCGGTAATTCACCCCTCCACTTT. This sequence encodes CASSSRGNSPLHF.

The genes are TRBV4-3 and TRBJ1-2; no clear D. Germline V CDR1 and CDR2: LGHNA, YSLEER. V was shortened by 1 base and J by 3 bases, with 6 bases between the two germline ends. The CDR3 has 13 amino acids. In DNA, the CDR3 is TGCGCCAGCAGCCAAGGAGAGGACTATGGCTACACCTTC. Its translation is CASSQGEDYGYTF.

This clone was seen just once. The V and J genes are TRBV5-1 and TRBJ1-4; a possible D gene is TRBD1 (6 bases). CDR3 size: 14 residues. Germline V gene data show CDR1 as SGHRS and CDR2 as YFSETQ. V lost 5 bases, J lost 5 bases, and 13 bases lay in between. The CDR3 DNA is TGCGCCAGCAGGGAGGGACATCCAAATGAAAAACTGTTTTTT. Protein product: CASREGHPNEKLFF.

The chain is built from TRBV29-1 and TRBJ2-1, with D maybe TRBD1 (5 bases). The V end was cut by 8 bases, the J end by 8 bases, with 19 bases between. CDR1 is SQVTM, CDR2 ANQGSEA, per germline. This CDR3 region has 13 residues. CDR3 residues: CSLGHPPVHEQFF. The CDR3 coding sequence is TGCAGCCTTGGACATCCCCCGGTCCATGAGCAGTTCTTC.

This sequence joins TRBV6-5 and TRBJ2-3, with TRBD2 identical over 10 bases. With 0 bases clipped from V and 7 bases from J, the junction kept 7 bases outside the gene matches. CDR3 size: 16 residues. Germline CDR1 is MNHEY and CDR2 is SVGAGI. The DNA of the CDR3 is TGTGCCAGCAGTTACTCGATAGCGGGAGGAATCAATACGCAGTATTTT. Its protein is CASSYSIAGGINTQYF.

The V gene is TRBV6-5, the J gene TRBJ1-3; possible D gene TRBD1, 6 bases. V lost 0 bases, J lost 3 bases, and 9 bases lay in between. CDR3 length: 15 residues. Germline CDR1 reads MNHEY; CDR2 reads SVGAGI. The CDR3 region is CASSYSYRVGNTIYF. In nucleotides, the CDR3 is TGTGCCAGCAGTTACTCTTACAGGGTTGGAAACACCATATATTTT.

This clone has a handful of counts. The rearrangement links TRBV7-2 to TRBJ2-1, with a tentative D call TRBD2 (6 bases). CDR1 SGHTA and CDR2 FQGNSA come from the germline V gene. The ends were cut back, 1 base at V and 9 bases at J, with 13 bases in the middle. The CDR3 consists of 14 residues. This CDR3 is CASSLVRAGTEQFF. DNA for the CDR3: TGTGCCAGCAGCTTAGTGAGGGCGGGAACTGAGCAGTTCTTC.

This chain uses TRBV4-2 with TRBJ2-7; 8 nucleotides agree with TRBD2. This CDR3 contains 16 residues. Losses at the gene ends were 4 bases for V and 7 bases for J; bases not matched to a gene: 15. The germline V gene encodes CDR1 LGHNA and CDR2 YNFKEQ. CDR3 sequence reads: CASSPGGKSGGGEQYF. CDR3 nucleotides: TGTGCCAGCAGCCCCGGGGGAAAGAGCGGGGGTGGGGAGCAGTACTTC.

The V and J genes are TRBV18 and TRBJ2-1, with TRBD2 matching 8 bases. Germline values: CDR1 KGHSH, CDR2 LQKENI. Unmatched junction bases numbered 7, after V lost 4 bases and J lost 5 bases. The CDR3 is 15 amino acids. In DNA form, the CDR3 reads TGTGCCAGCTCACGCCCCGGGACTAGGGACAATGAGCAGTTCTTC. Its translation is CASSRPGTRDNEQFF.

Concerning this clone itself: Other nucleotide sequences in the sample specify the same CDR3. The rearrangement links TRBV6-5 to TRBJ2-7; tentatively, D is TRBD1 (6 bases). CDR3 size: 12 residues. Deletions cut 8 bases from V and 2 bases from J, with 10 bases between. From germline, CDR1 is MNHEY and CDR2 SVGAGI. The CDR3 nucleotides are TGTGCCAGCGGGGGCGGACCCTACGAGCAGTACTTC. Translating it yields CASGGGPYEQYF.

The chain has TRBV28 and TRBJ1-5, with D tentatively TRBD1 (6 bases). This CDR3 comprises 15 residues. V was clipped by 3 bases and J by 3 bases, with 12 bases between them. CDR1 is MDHEN, CDR2 SYDVKM, per germline. The CDR3 coding sequence is TGTGCCAGCAGTTTGATAGGGGGGGACAATCAGCCCCAGCATTTT. Encoded protein: CASSLIGGDNQPQHF.